The subject of this entry is one TCR beta chain. Its specificity is not known. The PCR made use of 60 Vbeta and 13 Jbeta primers. The authors' processing: An analysis that came later counted some 80 million unique TCR beta chains, approximately 9.9 million shared. Libraries were prepared by immunoSEQ multiplex PCR; TCRdb keeps only in-frame clonotypes and omits some of them. V, J and clone size are those of that table, while D and trimming were read from the DNA. Among 95,000 to 100,000 clones listed, around four fifths were seen once. The V and J ends lost 7 bases and 5 bases, in that order; junction bases with no gene match: 4. The germline CDR1 and CDR2 sequences are DFQATT and SNEGSKA (reference sequence). This CDR3 is 11 amino acids long. The data belong to a study of cytomegalovirus exposure and HLA in healthy donors. Study observations and caveats: Among TCR sequences, most were rare, though some public TCRs appeared in many donors. A list of about 160 TCR beta chains associated with cytomegalovirus was given.

Sequencing was done on a sample of PBMCs. This TCR was sampled from a man aged 35-49 years in good health and CMV-seronegative. J is TRBJ2-7 and V is TRBV20-1, with 8 bases identical to TRBD1. Written as DNA, the CDR3 is TGCAGTGTCCAGGGGGCGAACGAGCAGTACTTC. Protein sequence: CSVQGANEQYF.